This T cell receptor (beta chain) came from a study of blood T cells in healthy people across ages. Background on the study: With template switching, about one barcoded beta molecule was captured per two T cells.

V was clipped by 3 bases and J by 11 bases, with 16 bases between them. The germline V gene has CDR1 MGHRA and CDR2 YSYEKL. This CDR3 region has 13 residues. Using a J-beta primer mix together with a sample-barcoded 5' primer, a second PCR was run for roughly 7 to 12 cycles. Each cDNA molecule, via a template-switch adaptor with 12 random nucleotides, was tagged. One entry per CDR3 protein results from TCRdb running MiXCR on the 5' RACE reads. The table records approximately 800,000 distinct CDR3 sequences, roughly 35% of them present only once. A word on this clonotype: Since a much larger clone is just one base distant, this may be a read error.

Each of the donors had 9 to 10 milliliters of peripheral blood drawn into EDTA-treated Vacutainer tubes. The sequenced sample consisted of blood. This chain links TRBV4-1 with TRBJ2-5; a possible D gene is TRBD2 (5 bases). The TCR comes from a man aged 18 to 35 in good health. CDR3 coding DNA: TGCGCCAGCAGCCAGGAGGTTAGTCGTGAGCAGTACTTC. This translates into CASSQEVSREQYF.